A selection of T cell receptor beta chains follows, all from one sample in a study of T cell repertoires in cytomegalovirus infection. No antigens are known for them. Via MiXCR, TCRdb re-called the reads, giving one row per CDR3 protein. The sample holds about 110,000 distinct CDR3 sequences, roughly two fifths seen once. The input for sequencing was CD8+ T cells from cultured PBMCs, taken from culture after CMV antigen stimulation. The source of these receptors is a human donor in good health (CMV status not recorded). Some clones in this sample may be carry-over from other donors' samples. Both conserved end residues are part of each CDR3. D genes are given only for firm matches. Rows may omit the clone size; those that give it use once, few, many or a size class.

d_gene: TRBD2
j_gene: TRBJ2-3
len: 16
abundance: -
v_gene: TRBV6-6
CDR3nt: TGTGCCAGCAGTTCTTTAGCGGGGGGGCCGACAGATACGCAGTATTTT
CDR3aa: CASSSLAGGPTDTQYF

d_gene: -
j_gene: TRBJ1-1
len: 16
abundance: -
v_gene: TRBV15
CDR3nt: TGTGCCACCAGCGCCCACGGGAAGGCCTTAACTGTGGAAGCTTTCTTT
CDR3aa: CATSAHGKALTVEAFF

d_gene: TRBD1
j_gene: TRBJ2-7
len: 14
abundance: few
v_gene: TRBV7-9
CDR3nt: TGTGCCAGCAGCTTAGTGACAGGGGGCGACGAGCAGTACTTC
CDR3aa: CASSLVTGGDEQYF

d_gene: -
j_gene: TRBJ2-7
len: 11
abundance: once
v_gene: TRBV12-3/TRBV12-4
CDR3nt: TGTGCCAGCACCAATACAGGGTTGAAGTACTTC
CDR3aa: CASTNTGLKYF

d_gene: -
j_gene: TRBJ1-5
len: 16
abundance: few
v_gene: TRBV18
CDR3nt: TGTGCCAGCTCACCGACCGACGTCACAAAGAATCAGCCCCAGCATTTT
CDR3aa: CASSPTDVTKNQPQHF

d_gene: -
j_gene: TRBJ1-1
len: 12
abundance: few
v_gene: TRBV7-8
CDR3nt: TGTGCCAGCAGCTTAGCGGGAGGGCTACCTTTCTTT
CDR3aa: CASSLAGGLPFF

d_gene: TRBD1
j_gene: TRBJ2-1
len: 18
abundance: -
v_gene: TRBV11-3
CDR3nt: TGTGCCAGCAGCTTAGAGGGGACAGGGAGCGCGACCTACAATGAGCAGTTCTTC
CDR3aa: CASSLEGTGSATYNEQFF

d_gene: TRBD1
j_gene: TRBJ1-5
len: 14
abundance: -
v_gene: TRBV7-9
CDR3nt: TGTGCCAGCAGCTCGGACAGGGACAATCAGCCCCAGCATTTT
CDR3aa: CASSSDRDNQPQHF

d_gene: -
j_gene: TRBJ1-5
len: 13
abundance: -
v_gene: TRBV27
CDR3nt: TGTGCCAGCAGTTTAAGTAGGGTTCAGCCCCAGCATTTT
CDR3aa: CASSLSRVQPQHF

d_gene: TRBD1
j_gene: TRBJ1-5
len: 13
abundance: -
v_gene: TRBV7-9
CDR3nt: TGTGCCAGCAGCTTAGAAGGGGGCCAGCCCCAGCATTTT
CDR3aa: CASSLEGGQPQHF

d_gene: TRBD1
j_gene: TRBJ1-1
len: 16
abundance: many
v_gene: TRBV7-9
CDR3nt: TGTGCCAGCCTAGAACAGGGGGCTCGTGGGAACACTGAAGCTTTCTTT
CDR3aa: CASLEQGARGNTEAFF

d_gene: -
j_gene: TRBJ2-7
len: 15
abundance: -
v_gene: TRBV7-6
CDR3nt: TGTGCCAGCAGCGACACCCGGGACCGAACCTACGAGCAGTACTTC
CDR3aa: CASSDTRDRTYEQYF

d_gene: TRBD1
j_gene: TRBJ1-1
len: 17
abundance: -
v_gene: TRBV7-6
CDR3nt: TGTGCCAGCAGCTCCCGGGAGAACAGGGGAGGGGACACTGAAGCTTTCTTT
CDR3aa: CASSSRENRGGDTEAFF

d_gene: -
j_gene: TRBJ1-2
len: 14
abundance: -
v_gene: TRBV5-1
CDR3nt: TGCGCCAGCAGCGACCGGAGTTGGTTTCATGGCTACACCTTC
CDR3aa: CASSDRSWFHGYTF

d_gene: -
j_gene: TRBJ2-7
len: 11
abundance: -
v_gene: TRBV27
CDR3nt: TGTGCCACCGGACTTCTCTACGAGCAGTACTTC
CDR3aa: CATGLLYEQYF

d_gene: TRBD1
j_gene: TRBJ2-7
len: 11
abundance: once
v_gene: TRBV12-3/TRBV12-4
CDR3nt: TGTGCCAGCAGTCTCGCGGGACAGGGCTACTTC
CDR3aa: CASSLAGQGYF

d_gene: -
j_gene: TRBJ2-7
len: 18
abundance: many
v_gene: TRBV7-8
CDR3nt: TGTGCCAGCAGCTTAGCATCCTCGGTTTACAGGTTATCCTACGAGCAGTACTTC
CDR3aa: CASSLASSVYRLSYEQYF

d_gene: -
j_gene: TRBJ2-5
len: 13
abundance: -
v_gene: TRBV12-3/TRBV12-4
CDR3nt: TGTGCCAGCAGTACCCCAGGGGCAGAGACCCAGTACTTC
CDR3aa: CASSTPGAETQYF